This T cell receptor (beta chain) was captured in a study of OX40 agonist ivuxolimab in advanced cancers. Study-wide background: A male proportion of around 86% was recorded, with mean age about 62 years and range 23 to 79. Study outcomes and limitations: CD8+ T cells showed, on average, more clonal expansion than CD4+ cells.

Here immunoSEQ multiplex PCR was the method, and the copy in TCRdb shows in-frame clones only, minus some. Of 75,000 to 100,000 clones detected, approximately 84% appear once; the ten largest clones hold approximately 5.5%. This clone was picked up one time. Its specificity is unknown. The germline V gene has CDR1 MGHRA and CDR2 YSYEKL. The length of the CDR3 is 17 residues. The ends were cut back, 4 bases at V and 1 base at J, with 16 bases in the middle. This sample comprised CD4+ or CD8+ T cells sorted from blood, obtained in a trial of the OX40 agonist ivuxolimab. The origin of this receptor is an adult with an advanced solid tumor such as melanoma, head and neck, liver or kidney cancer. V gene TRBV4-1 combines with J gene TRBJ2-2, with D maybe TRBD2 (6 bases). CDR3 in DNA: TGCGCCAGCAGCCCAATCGAGTCGGAGGGGAACACCGGGGAGCTGTTTTTT. This encodes CASSPIESEGNTGELFF.